This is a list of T cell receptor beta chains from one sample in a study of blood T cell repertoires in COVID-19. The method was immunoSEQ multiplex PCR; TCRdb's version includes in-frame clones alone and lacks a portion of them. This repertoire shows fewer than 350,000 clones, around 88% found once; its top ten account for 6% to 7%. The sequenced sample was PBMCs or T cells enriched from blood (not recorded which). The receptors shown here come from a middle-aged woman who had recovered from COVID-19. CDR3s leave out the opening cysteine and the closing phenylalanine or tryptophan.

v_call,cdr3_aa
TRBV7-8,ASSLLKAGGVDEQF
TRBV30,AWGSSGNTIY
TRBV19,ASKQVGGANVLT
TRBV18,ASSPHGQEVGYGYT
TRBV7-2,ASSLRAPSSGSGNEQF
TRBV30,AWSGGAIALSGNQPQH
TRBV3-1/TRBV3-2,ASSHETGQGPYEQY
TRBV7-8,ASSPPSRDRNEQY
TRBV20-1,SAPSADTQY
TRBV30,AWSKVGDTNTEAF
TRBV6-5,ASKGDRGTDQPQH
TRBV12-3/TRBV12-4,ASSRRDTGELF
TRBV6-2/TRBV6-3,ASSPQGASNTGELF
TRBV28,ASRPTGGGTDTQY
TRBV18,ASSPGSPEETQY
TRBV11-2,ASSQLQGADLNEQF
TRBV10-3,AISGLAGGYEQY
TRBV5-1,ASSLVGQGYSPLH
TRBV24-1,ATSDFNGSPGELF
TRBV29-1,SVGASGSTDTQY
TRBV7-2,ASSKDSSGGSYNEQF
TRBV15,ATSRDLGQGVNQPQH
TRBV30,AWTARLPTDTQY
TRBV6-5,ASRTTGGHPGPQH
TRBV6-2/TRBV6-3,ASSYSEASGQETQY
TRBV5-1,ASSFYSGLAGGPVTGELF
TRBV3-1/TRBV3-2,ASSQDWSEQY
TRBV5-1,ASSLVPASYEQY
TRBV28,ASSLGGSSKNIQY
TRBV6-2/TRBV6-3,ASSYPGQGYEQF
TRBV9,ASSVAWSTQTDTQY
TRBV5-1,ASHQESNTEAF
TRBV7-9,ASSIDRGRYEQY
TRBV9,ASRPGGSGEGDTQY
TRBV7-3,ASSLGGEGFNEQF
TRBV9,ASSASNTEAF
TRBV11-2,ASSRSGSEALDTQY
TRBV19,ASSTSGNEQF
TRBV7-3,ASSWGEATDTQY
TRBV29-1,SVEDRGGVTEAF
TRBV2,ASSVGSGSTDTQY
TRBV19,ASGPFGGNNSPLH
TRBV3-1/TRBV3-2,ASSHRGRGNTDTQY
TRBV6-2/TRBV6-3,ASSYLRSGRAYEQY
TRBV19,ASSNRRTDTSYNSPLH
TRBV4-3,ASSQSSGHSGNTIY
TRBV7-2,ASSQGLAPSGANVLT
TRBV5-1,ASELGTGGVYGYT
TRBV7-9,ASSAQGHGELF
TRBV7-2,ASSLDRGAGVTDTQY
TRBV28,ASSPDTLSGNTIY
TRBV4-3,ASSQGVAGGSYEQY
TRBV7-9,ASSLDRDMGF
TRBV2,ASRQGEKLF
TRBV18,ASSPRTSQLSSYEQY
TRBV30,AWSKGAHNSPLH
TRBV28,ASIRGLAGEYEQY
TRBV5-6,ASSPLAGGVNEQF
TRBV7-3,ASSLIGPGGYNEQF
TRBV7-6,ASSLGASGRLEQF